This T cell receptor beta chain was found in a study of shared clonotypes between healthy human individuals (dated by TCRdb to the early 2020s). With regard to the full study: The cohort included three men and a couple of women between 18 and 49 years of age. Per donor, three plates each were used for CD4 naive and CD4 memory, two for CD8 naive, and one for CD8 memory. Leukapheresis yielded between about 0.94 and 10 billion PBMCs per donor. Different laboratories and diverse techniques were used to prepare libraries and sequence TCR repertoires, to increase sequencing depth and limit assay-specific biases. To estimate repertoire size and how much clonotypes are shared between individuals, the study performed deep sequencing of blood TCR repertoires from about 5 healthy adults. Overall results and qualifications from the work: Sharing across several donors was observed for approximately 4.6% of naive CD4, 3% to 4% of naive CD8, 2% to 2.5% of memory CD4, and around 0.42% of memory CD8 clonotypes. Sampling was restricted to blood, and TCR repertoires in tissues likely differ from the TCR repertoires found in blood. Compared with non-shared clonotypes, clonotypes shared by all four sorted-subset donors had higher generation probabilities. Because the study included only a small number of donors, the genetic and exposure-history diversity represented was limited. Based on pairwise subsampling, the degree of clonotype sharing among donors was expected to be affected by sequencing depth. Rarefaction of sorted-subset datasets indicated incomplete sequencing despite the large sequencing depth. Naive subsets generally had larger estimated clonotype richness than memory subsets.

Unmatched junction bases come to 15, with V trimmed by 5 bases and J by 5 bases. The germline V gene (reference sequence) gives CDR1 as MNHEY and CDR2 as SMNVEV. Including cysteine and phenylalanine, the CDR3 has 16 amino acids. CDR3 DNA only is kept here, 48 bases in frame from base 1. CD8 naive samples consisted of CD45RO-negative cells that were positively selected for CCR7, yielding a CD45RA+CCR7+ population without TemRA cells. Healthy HIV-negative adults with no recently reported acute infections or vaccinations were included as donors. Only Caucasian adults living in Nashville, Tennessee, USA were represented among the donors. Blood was collected by leukapheresis, and PBMCs were isolated by Ficoll-Histopaque density gradient centrifugation and then cryopreserved in liquid nitrogen vapor phase. Analytical flow cytometry was used to check the purity and quantity of each magnetically sorted T cell population. Genomic DNA was isolated from every sorted fraction and measured by UV absorbance on a Nanodrop 2000c.

Comment on this clone: Its antigen is not yet known. The input lacks base qualities; no much larger clone sits a single base away.

Using the deep immunoSEQ assay, multiplex PCR amplified TCR CDR3 regions from genomic DNA. Extracted genomic DNA from each cell subset was distributed evenly across all wells of several immunoSEQ 96-well plates, and each plate was treated as a replicate. For sorted subsets, 200 to 250 ng of genomic DNA, equivalent to 25,000 to 35,000 T cell genomes, went into each replicate PCR. The purified libraries were quantified using a Qubit 3.0 fluorometer, sized with a Bioanalyzer 2100, and then quantified again using the KAPA Library Quantification kit. A separate single-read 150-cycle Illumina NextSeq 550 flow cell was used to sequence each immunoSEQ 96-well plate. The authors' analysis ran thus. The immunoSEQ output contained only junctional sequences without quality scores, so filtering could not match that applied to full-length reads. To assign V/J genes and CDR3, sequences were annotated using PyIR, a Python wrapper for IgBLAST v1.9, with IMGT germline references. Any read was removed if the V/J assignment was weak (E-value above 1e-6), the CDR3 was missing, or the read contained stop codons, out-of-frame junctions, or ambiguous translated residues. V3J clonotypes were defined by identical inferred V gene, J gene, and CDR3 amino acid sequence. Percentage overlap between repertoires was computed as shared unique clonotypes divided by the size of the smaller repertoire. Repertoire richness was assessed with RTK rarefaction, the Chao1 estimator, and Recon v2.1 estimates of unobserved clonotypes. Generation probabilities were computed with OLGA for all TCRbeta clonotypes obtained by the gDNA method from a handful of donors. Drawn from immuneACCESS, this table holds only the in-frame rearrangements with V and J called that TCRdb kept. Clones are partly lost; checked studies trace under half to an unresolved V gene and leave the rest unexplained. That table furnishes V, J and clone size, whereas the DNA furnished D and trimming. In all, the sample holds about 580,000 clones, and more than 95% of those were seen once. The ten top clones hold approximately 0.3% of the sample.

The receptor was isolated from a man aged 25-45 years in good health. The chain couples TRBV27 to TRBJ2-7; 7 nucleotides in the junction match TRBD2. The sample consisted of naive CD8+ T cells sorted from blood. Explained via the paper, the cell subset or site label denotes: CD45RA+CCR7+. The DNA reads TGTGCCAGCAGTCCCTATTTGGGTAGCGGGCAGCACGAGCAGTACTTC. Its translation is CASSPYLGSGQHEQYF.